This passage covers 28 T cell receptor beta chains from one sample sequenced in a study of OX40 agonist ivuxolimab in advanced cancers. Measured with immunoSEQ multiplex PCR; TCRdb has only the in-frame clones, and not every one. The sample consists of approximately 17,000 clones, approximately 70% of them appearing once. The sequencing used CD4+ or CD8+ T cells sorted from blood, collected in a trial of the OX40 agonist ivuxolimab. These receptor sequences come from an adult with an advanced solid tumor such as melanoma, head and neck, liver or kidney cancer.

The V and J genes are TRBV27 and TRBJ2-1; D is unresolved. V gave up 2 bases and J gave up 4 bases, with 15 bases separating them. Looked up from germline, CDR1 is MNHEY and CDR2 is SMNVEV (reference sequence). The CDR3 has 16 residues. For the CDR3, the DNA is TGTGCCAGCAGTTTAATTGGCCAGCTGGCATACAATGAGCAGTTCTTC. It encodes CASSLIGQLAYNEQFF.

The gene calls are TRBV27 and TRBJ2-7; the match to TRBD1 covers 8 bases. This CDR3 is 15 amino acids long. V lost 3 bases and J lost 2; bases outside the gene matches: 6. Germline V lookup: CDR1 MNHEY, CDR2 SMNVEV (reference sequence). CDR3 residues: CASSFSPDRAYEQYF. DNA for the CDR3: TGTGCCAGCAGTTTTAGCCCGGACAGGGCCTACGAGCAGTACTTC.

The V gene is TRBV6-6, the J gene TRBJ2-1; possible D gene TRBD1, 5 bases. The V gene's germline CDR1 is MNHNY and CDR2 SVGAGI (reference sequence). The CDR3 loop spans 15 amino acids. V was clipped by 3 bases and J by 4 bases, with 13 bases between them. CDR3 in DNA: TGTGCCAGCAGTTATGGGCAGGGAAGTTACAATGAGCAGTTCTTC. It specifies CASSYGQGSYNEQFF.

The rearrangement uses TRBV7-8 and TRBJ2-7; possible D gene TRBD2, 6 bases. CDR3 length: 15 residues. V lost 5 bases and J lost 0, with 14 bases in between. CDR1 is SGHVS, CDR2 FQNEAQ, per germline. In DNA form, the CDR3 reads TGTGCCAGCAGCATAATAGCGGCCGCCTCCTACGAGCAGTACTTC. Its protein is CASSIIAAASYEQYF.

The chain uses TRBV28 and TRBJ2-7, with 16 bases identical to TRBD2. J was trimmed by 5 bases and V by 2 bases; bases with no gene match: 3. CDR1 MDHEN and CDR2 SYDVKM come from the germline V gene. The CDR3 runs 16 residues. This CDR3 is CASSLGGTSGRDEQYF. The CDR3 nucleotides are TGTGCCAGCAGTTTAGGGGGGACTAGCGGGAGGGACGAGCAGTACTTC.

V is TRBV28 and J is TRBJ2-7; D possibly matches TRBD1 or TRBD2 (5 bases each). V shed 8 bases and J shed 2 bases, with 13 bases lying between them. The germline V gene has CDR1 MDHEN and CDR2 SYDVKM. This CDR3 is 13 amino acids long. The CDR3 here is CASVGTVPYEQYF. The CDR3 coding sequence is TGTGCCAGCGTAGGGACGGTCCCCTACGAGCAGTACTTC.

A single count supports this clone. The chain uses TRBV9 and TRBJ2-5; TRBD1 aligns across 9 bases. The tail of the sequence fits TRBJ2-7 better, so the J call may be wrong. The CDR3 sequence is 13 residues long. CDR1 SGDLS and CDR2 YYNGEE come from the germline V gene. The CDR3 sequence is CASSVADRGEQYF. CDR3 DNA sequence: TGTGCCAGCAGCGTGGCGGACAGGGGCGAGCAGTACTTC.

This sequence joins TRBV7-7 and TRBJ2-7; D is perhaps TRBD1 (5 bases). The V end lost 3 bases, the J end lost 3 bases, and 12 bases lay between the germline ends. This CDR3 comprises 14 residues. CDR1 SSHAT and CDR2 FNYEAQ come from the germline V gene (reference sequence). The CDR3 loop reads CASSLGREGYEQYF. CDR3 coding DNA: TGTGCCAGCAGCTTGGGCAGGGAAGGCTACGAGCAGTACTTC.

The sample holds a few counts of this clone. The chain recombines TRBV28 with TRBJ1-2, with D possibly TRBD1 on 5 matching bases. V lost 7 bases and J lost 1, with 16 bases in between. Germline CDR1 MDHEN, CDR2 SYDVKM. This CDR3 is 15 amino acids long. As DNA, the CDR3 is TGTGCCAGCACCTCCCCCAGGGACGATAACTATGGCTACACCTTC. It yields the protein CASTSPRDDNYGYTF.

The CDR3 region is CASSRSPGGGEKLFF. In DNA, the CDR3 is TGTGCCAGCAGCAGAAGCCCAGGGGGAGGTGAAAAACTGTTTTTT. The chain couples TRBV7-7 to TRBJ1-4, with 7 bases aligning to TRBD1. CDR1 is SSHAT, CDR2 FNYEAQ, per germline (reference sequence). J gave up 7 bases and V 5 bases, and 10 bases lay outside the gene matches. CDR3 length: 15 residues.

The gene calls are TRBV27 and TRBJ1-5, with D perhaps matching TRBD1 (6 bases). Germline assignment: CDR1 MNHEY and CDR2 SMNVEV (reference sequence). The CDR3 loop spans 18 amino acids. Trimming stripped 1 base from V and 0 bases from J, with 16 bases between. DNA of the CDR3: TGTGCCAGCAGTTTATTCCCGACAGGCCCTTCTAGCAATCAGCCCCAGCATTTT. It translates to CASSLFPTGPSSNQPQHF.

The rearrangement links TRBV6-6 to TRBJ2-7; possibly TRBD2 for D (5 bases). Between the trimmed V and J ends, which lost 2 bases and 3 bases, there was a span of 11 bases. Per the germline V gene, CDR1 is MNHNY and CDR2 is SVGAGI (reference sequence). The CDR3 spans 14 residues. This chain's CDR3 is CASSYGHEGYEQYF. For the CDR3, the DNA is TGTGCCAGCAGTTACGGGCACGAGGGCTACGAGCAGTACTTC.

This clone was observed a handful of times. The V and J genes are TRBV10-3 and TRBJ1-5, with D unresolved. Germline CDR1 reads ENHRY; CDR2 reads SYGVKD. The CDR3 has 14 amino acids. V was trimmed by 2 bases and J by 7 bases, leaving 12 bases between them. CDR3 sequence (DNA): TGTGCCATCAGTGAGGCTCCAACCCCCCAGCCCCAGCATTTT. Translating gives CAISEAPTPQPQHF.

This clone is a singleton in its sample. The V and J genes are TRBV6-1 and TRBJ2-7, with 7 bases that match TRBD1. CDR3 length: 13 amino acids. V lost 6 bases and J lost 0; bases outside the gene matches: 2. CDR1 MNHNS and CDR2 SASEGT come from the germline V gene. The CDR3: CASRRDSSYEQYF. Here the CDR3 DNA reads TGTGCCAGCAGGAGGGACAGCTCCTACGAGCAGTACTTC.

CDR3 in DNA: TGCGCCAGCAGCGTGGGACAGGGGGCGGATTATGGCTACACCTTC. This gives the protein CASSVGQGADYGYTF. V and J are TRBV5-1 and TRBJ1-2; TRBD1 aligns across 12 bases. Germline V gene sequence: CDR1 SGHRS, CDR2 YFSETQ. The CDR3 has 15 residues. V lost 4 bases, J lost 5 bases, and 6 bases stayed unmatched.

The rearrangement uses TRBV15 and TRBJ1-1; tentatively, D is TRBD1 (5 bases). The CDR3 is 13 amino acids. CDR1 is LNHNV, CDR2 YYDKDF, per germline (reference sequence). Trimming left V 1 base short and J 7 bases short, with 10 bases between. The chain's CDR3 is CATSRAGTHEAFF. In nucleotides, the CDR3 is TGTGCCACCAGCAGAGCTGGGACTCATGAAGCTTTCTTT.

This chain uses TRBV27 with TRBJ2-1; 9 bases agree with TRBD2. CDR1 and CDR2 (germline): MNHEY, SMNVEV (reference sequence). V lost 5 bases and J lost 5; bases outside the gene matches: 7. The CDR3 contains 15 residues. CDR3 coding DNA: TGTGCCAGCAGTGGTCTAGCGGGAATCAACAATGAGCAGTTCTTC. Translated, it gives CASSGLAGINNEQFF.

J is TRBJ2-7 and V is TRBV5-6, with D perhaps given as TRBD1 or TRBD2 (5 bases each). This CDR3 is built from 13 residues. V lost 3 bases to trimming and J lost 7 bases, with 14 bases between them. Germline V gene sequence: CDR1 SGHDT, CDR2 YYEEEE. CDR3 loop: CASSSGAGKEQYF. The CDR3, as DNA: TGTGCCAGCAGCTCCGGGGCCGGGAAGGAGCAGTACTTC.

The chain links TRBV4-1 to TRBJ1-1; 7 bases fit TRBD1. With 4 bases clipped from V and 4 bases from J, the junction kept 9 bases outside the gene matches. The CDR3 has 15 residues. Germline V gene data show CDR1 as MGHRA and CDR2 as YSYEKL. CDR3 in amino acids: CASSLFSQGGTEAFF. In nucleotides, the CDR3 is TGCGCCAGCAGCCTATTTAGCCAGGGGGGCACTGAAGCTTTCTTT.

The genes are TRBV4-1 and TRBJ2-1, with 9 bases matching TRBD1. The V and J ends lost 4 bases and 8 bases, in that order; junction bases with no gene match: 15. The CDR3 spans 17 residues. Per the germline V gene, CDR1 is MGHRA and CDR2 is YSYEKL. The CDR3 region has the DNA TGCGCCAGCAGCCGTTCTTCCCACAGGGGGCTGTACGATGAGCAGTTCTTC. Protein: CASSRSSHRGLYDEQFF.

The rearrangement uses TRBV7-9 and TRBJ2-7, with 8 bases identical to TRBD1. V was pared by 1 base and J by 5 bases, with 1 base of the junction left unmatched. The germline V gene has CDR1 SEHNR and CDR2 FQNEAQ (reference sequence). This CDR3 has 13 residues. The CDR3 nucleotides read TGTGCCAGCAGCTTAGACAGGGGGGACGAGCAGTACTTC. Translated: CASSLDRGDEQYF.

The CDR3 bases are TGTGCCAGCAGTTTTTGGTCAGGGTACCATCAGCCCCAGCATTTT. Translation gives CASSFWSGYHQPQHF. V usage is TRBV28 and J usage is TRBJ1-5; the D gene is possibly TRBD1 (5 bases). Trimming removed 3 bases from V and 5 bases from J, with 14 bases in between. The germline V gene encodes CDR1 MDHEN and CDR2 SYDVKM. CDR3 length: 15 residues.

This clone was counted between two and nine times. J is TRBJ1-1 and V is TRBV6-6; 10 nucleotides match TRBD1. The CDR3 extends over 15 amino acids. Looked up from germline, CDR1 is MNHNY and CDR2 is SVGAGI (reference sequence). V gave up 2 bases and J gave up 5 bases; unmatched junction bases: 5. The CDR3 DNA sequence: TGTGCCAGCAGTTACCCGGACAGGGGGTATACTGAAGCTTTCTTT. Amino acids: CASSYPDRGYTEAFF.

This sequence joins TRBV28 and TRBJ2-2; D is possibly TRBD2 (5 bases). V lost 6 bases, J lost 3 bases, and 11 bases lay in between. The germline V gene has CDR1 MDHEN and CDR2 SYDVKM. The CDR3 has 14 residues. CDR3 nucleotides: TGTGCCAGCAGCGACCTAGCCCACACCGGGGAGCTGTTTTTT. Translating gives CASSDLAHTGELFF.

The chain has TRBV7-1 and TRBJ1-2, with TRBD1 as a possible D gene (5 bases). TRBV7-1 is identified as an open reading frame with a role that is uncertain. V lost 4 bases and J lost 0, with 15 bases in between. The CDR3 contains 16 residues. The CDR3 nucleotides read TGTGCCAGCAGCTTAGCCAGGGACGAAGCTAACTATGGCTACACCTTC. Its translation is CASSLARDEANYGYTF.

This clone was counted a single time. V gene TRBV10-2 combines with J gene TRBJ1-3, with 10 bases identical to TRBD1. In germline, CDR1 is WSHSY, CDR2 SAAADI. The CDR3 has 16 residues. Trimming took 8 bases from V and 0 from J; bases not matched to a gene: 7. The chain's CDR3 is CASVGTGVYSGNTIYF. For the CDR3, the DNA is TGCGCCAGCGTCGGGACAGGGGTCTACTCTGGAAACACCATATATTTT.

V gene TRBV19 combines with J gene TRBJ2-4; D ambiguous. The CDR3 consists of 14 residues. Germline V gives CDR1 LNHDA, CDR2 SQIVND (reference sequence). CDR3 in amino acids: CAISILVAKNIQYF. The CDR3 DNA reads as TGTGCTATTAGTATTTTGGTCGCCAAAAACATTCAGTACTTC.

The chain joins TRBV5-4 to TRBJ1-1, with D perhaps TRBD1 (5 bases). The germline V gene has CDR1 SGHNT and CDR2 YYREEE (reference sequence). The CDR3 consists of 14 residues. V was pared by 4 bases and J by 1 base, with 11 bases between. In DNA, the CDR3 is TGTGCCAGCAGCCCTGTAGGGGCGAACACTGAAGCTTTCTTT. This translates into CASSPVGANTEAFF.